The clone carrying this T cell receptor beta chain was seen a single time. The antigen remains undetermined. The sample originates from a study of cytomegalovirus exposure and HLA in healthy donors. The CDR3 runs to 13 residues. In germline, CDR1 is SGHVS, CDR2 FQNEAQ. The V and J ends lost 6 bases and 4 bases respectively, with 13 bases between them. Study-wide points: Most TCR beta V segments were productive about 87% or about 30% of the time in an earlier analysis.

The PCR made use of 60 Vbeta and 13 Jbeta primers. Method: immunoSEQ multiplex PCR; TCRdb's copy keeps in-frame clones and lacks some. The table shows 150,000 to 200,000 clones, with around 86% occurring only once. The clonotype was recovered from a girl aged 2-15 years in good health and CMV-seropositive. The chain joins TRBV7-8 to TRBJ2-7; possible D gene TRBD2, 5 bases. The sequencing sample was made of PBMCs. The CDR3 DNA reads TGTGCCAGCAGTTTTCGGGGAAATTACGAGCAGTACTTC. Encoded protein: CASSFRGNYEQYF.